Listed below are T cell receptor beta chains from one sample, sequenced in a study of T-cell reconstitution after alpha-beta-depleted transplantation in children. Each CDR3 protein is one row after TCRdb ran MiXCR on the PCR reads. Of 450,000 to 600,000 distinct CDR3 sequences in the sample, roughly 33% are singletons; the top ten hold 2% to 3%. The sample consisted of PBMCs from the stem cell graft donor, taken from the stem cell graft. The receptors here all came from a human donor who donated a stem cell graft to a child with aplastic anemia. Each CDR3 is given with its conserved first and last residue. A D gene is named only where the DNA matches it firmly. The size of a clone is reported for some rows only, either as once, few or many, or as a class for expanded clones.

CDR3aa	CDR3nt	abundance	d_gene	v_gene	j_gene
CSANRMDSDFLNTEAFF	TGCAGTGCTAACCGTATGGACTCAGATTTTTTAAACACTGAAGCTTTCTTT	-	-	TRBV20-1	TRBJ1-1
CASSLYGAPGEKLFF	TGTGCCAGCAGTTTATACGGAGCCCCGGGGGAAAAACTGTTTTTT	-	-	TRBV28	TRBJ1-4
CAWSDAPRTGNYEQYF	TGTGCCTGGAGTGACGCCCCCCGGACAGGGAACTACGAGCAGTACTTC	-	TRBD1	TRBV30	TRBJ2-7
CASSFSGGSSYNEQFF	TGTGCCAGCAGCTTTTCAGGCGGGAGCTCCTACAATGAGCAGTTCTTC	-	TRBD2	TRBV5-5	TRBJ2-1
CASSLAGGFEKLFF	TGCGCCAGCAGCTTGGCAGGGGGTTTCGAAAAACTGTTTTTT	-	TRBD1	TRBV5-1	TRBJ1-4
CASSFVQGTQGNTEAFF	TGTGCCAGCAGCTTCGTACAGGGAACCCAGGGGAACACTGAAGCTTTCTTT	few	-	TRBV5-6	TRBJ1-1
CASSLFLQGNEKLFF	TGTGCCAGCAGCTTGTTTTTGCAGGGGAATGAAAAACTGTTTTTT	-	-	TRBV5-5	TRBJ1-4
CSARDREMNTEAFF	TGCAGTGCTCGGGACAGGGAGATGAACACTGAAGCTTTCTTT	-	TRBD1	TRBV20-1	TRBJ1-1
CASSLVASETQYF	TGTGCCAGCAGTTTAGTGGCCTCAGAGACCCAGTACTTC	-	-	TRBV12-3/TRBV12-4	TRBJ2-5
CASSPITGSGTYEQYF	TGTGCCAGCAGTCCTATCACAGGGTCGGGGACTTACGAGCAGTACTTC	-	-	TRBV12-3/TRBV12-4	TRBJ2-7